This is a list of T cell receptor beta chains from one sample in a study of cytomegalovirus exposure and HLA in healthy donors. Here immunoSEQ multiplex PCR was the method, and the copy in TCRdb shows in-frame clones only, minus some. The sample lists 200,000 to 250,000 clones; 85% to 95% were seen once. The sequencing input was PBMCs. All receptors come from a woman aged 18-29 years in good health and CMV-seronegative. Each CDR3 is given with its conserved first and last residue. The order of the fields is CDR3 protein, CDR3 DNA, clone size, D gene, V gene, J gene. D genes are given only for firm matches. Clone size appears in some rows only: once, few, many, or a class for an expanded clone.

CDR3aa: CAIGGTGGRSGDQPQHF
CDR3nt: TGTGCCATCGGTGGGACAGGGGGCAGGAGTGGCGATCAGCCCCAGCATTTT
abundance: NA
d_gene: TRBD1
v_gene: TRBV28
j_gene: TRBJ1-5

CDR3aa: CASSRTPTDTQYF
CDR3nt: TGTGCCAGCAGCCGTACTCCCACAGATACGCAGTATTTT
abundance: once
d_gene: NA
v_gene: TRBV2
j_gene: TRBJ2-3

CDR3aa: CASTANYGYTF
CDR3nt: TGTGCCAGCACAGCTAACTATGGCTACACCTTC
abundance: NA
d_gene: NA
v_gene: TRBV28
j_gene: TRBJ1-2

CDR3aa: CASSIVHGTLNTEAFF
CDR3nt: TGTGCCAGTAGTATAGTCCACGGGACATTGAACACTGAAGCTTTCTTT
abundance: NA
d_gene: NA
v_gene: TRBV19
j_gene: TRBJ1-1

CDR3aa: CASSWGGLGEQYF
CDR3nt: TGCGCCAGCAGCTGGGGGGGCCTCGGCGAGCAGTACTTC
abundance: NA
d_gene: NA
v_gene: TRBV5-1
j_gene: TRBJ2-7

CDR3aa: CASSSTMQRYEQYF
CDR3nt: TGCGCCAGCAGCTCGACTATGCAAAGGTACGAGCAGTACTTC
abundance: NA
d_gene: NA
v_gene: TRBV5-1
j_gene: TRBJ2-7

CDR3aa: CASSGSSGNTIYF
CDR3nt: TGTGCCAGCAGTGGTAGCTCTGGAAACACCATATATTTT
abundance: NA
d_gene: NA
v_gene: TRBV2
j_gene: TRBJ1-3

CDR3aa: CASSLGWGGAPYEQYF
CDR3nt: TGTGCCAGCAGCTTAGGGTGGGGGGGTGCCCCCTACGAGCAGTACTTC
abundance: NA
d_gene: TRBD2
v_gene: TRBV11-2
j_gene: TRBJ2-7

CDR3aa: CASGYGGDYEQYF
CDR3nt: TGTGCCAGCGGGTACGGCGGGGACTACGAGCAGTACTTC
abundance: NA
d_gene: NA
v_gene: TRBV6-1
j_gene: TRBJ2-7

CDR3aa: CASSTNPTGGVGYTF
CDR3nt: TGTGCCAGTAGTACAAACCCGACAGGGGGCGTCGGCTACACCTTC
abundance: NA
d_gene: TRBD1
v_gene: TRBV19
j_gene: TRBJ1-2

CDR3aa: CASSRRGGTQPQHF
CDR3nt: TGTGCCAGCAGCCGGCGGGGAGGGACTCAGCCCCAGCATTTT
abundance: NA
d_gene: NA
v_gene: TRBV11-2
j_gene: TRBJ1-5

CDR3aa: CASRNPLAATGELFF
CDR3nt: TGTGCCAGCCGTAACCCTTTAGCGGCCACCGGGGAGCTGTTTTTT
abundance: NA
d_gene: NA
v_gene: TRBV28
j_gene: TRBJ2-2

CDR3aa: CASSPRMNTEAFF
CDR3nt: TGCGCCAGCAGCCCGAGAATGAACACTGAAGCTTTCTTT
abundance: NA
d_gene: NA
v_gene: TRBV5-1
j_gene: TRBJ1-1

CDR3aa: CASSFQLSEKLFF
CDR3nt: TGTGCCAGCAGCTTCCAGTTAAGTGAAAAACTGTTTTTT
abundance: once
d_gene: NA
v_gene: TRBV5-4
j_gene: TRBJ1-4

CDR3aa: CASSPRQGPYEQYF
CDR3nt: TGCGCCAGCAGCCCACGGCAGGGTCCCTACGAGCAGTACTTC
abundance: NA
d_gene: NA
v_gene: TRBV4-1
j_gene: TRBJ2-7

CDR3aa: CASSLVTGGGYEQYF
CDR3nt: TGCGCCAGCAGCTTGGTGACAGGGGGAGGCTACGAGCAGTACTTC
abundance: once
d_gene: TRBD1
v_gene: TRBV5-1
j_gene: TRBJ2-7

CDR3aa: CASSLPGGPNEQFF
CDR3nt: TGTGCCAGCAGCTTGCCGGGAGGCCCCAATGAGCAGTTCTTC
abundance: NA
d_gene: TRBD2
v_gene: TRBV5-4
j_gene: TRBJ2-1

CDR3aa: CASSPEGQAHNEQFF
CDR3nt: TGTGCCAGCTCACCAGAGGGACAGGCCCACAATGAGCAGTTCTTC
abundance: NA
d_gene: TRBD1
v_gene: TRBV18
j_gene: TRBJ2-1

CDR3aa: CASSRRGSNQPQHF
CDR3nt: TGTGCCAGCAGTCGACGGGGGAGCAATCAGCCCCAGCATTTT
abundance: NA
d_gene: NA
v_gene: TRBV2
j_gene: TRBJ1-5

CDR3aa: CASSLRLAGQTQYF
CDR3nt: TGCGCCAGCAGCCTTAGACTAGCCGGGCAGACCCAGTACTTC
abundance: NA
d_gene: TRBD2
v_gene: TRBV5-1
j_gene: TRBJ2-5

CDR3aa: CASMAGNYGYTF
CDR3nt: TGTGCCAGCATGGCAGGGAACTATGGCTACACCTTC
abundance: NA
d_gene: NA
v_gene: TRBV5-4
j_gene: TRBJ1-2

CDR3aa: CASSRLTSGSYNEQFF
CDR3nt: TGTGCTAGCAGCCGATTGACTAGCGGATCCTACAATGAGCAGTTCTTC
abundance: NA
d_gene: TRBD2
v_gene: TRBV7-7
j_gene: TRBJ2-1

CDR3aa: CASSLEAGISYEQYF
CDR3nt: TGCGCCAGCAGCTTGGAGGCGGGTATCTCCTACGAGCAGTACTTC
abundance: NA
d_gene: NA
v_gene: TRBV5-1
j_gene: TRBJ2-7

CDR3aa: CAIRQGSSYEQYF
CDR3nt: TGTGCCATCAGACAGGGGAGCTCCTACGAGCAGTACTTC
abundance: NA
d_gene: TRBD1
v_gene: TRBV2
j_gene: TRBJ2-7

CDR3aa: CAAGGGTDTQYF
CDR3nt: TGTGCGGCGGGAGGGGGCACAGATACGCAGTATTTT
abundance: NA
d_gene: TRBD2
v_gene: TRBV6-6
j_gene: TRBJ2-3

CDR3aa: CAISESEGEAFF
CDR3nt: TGTGCCATCAGTGAGTCGGAGGGTGAAGCTTTCTTT
abundance: NA
d_gene: NA
v_gene: TRBV10-3
j_gene: TRBJ1-1

CDR3aa: CASSVAAGHPNTEAFF
CDR3nt: TGTGCCAGCAGCGTTGCGGCCGGACACCCGAACACTGAAGCTTTCTTT
abundance: NA
d_gene: NA
v_gene: TRBV9
j_gene: TRBJ1-1

CDR3aa: CASSEVAGGTDTQYF
CDR3nt: TGTGCCAGCAGCGAAGTAGCGGGGGGAACAGATACGCAGTATTTT
abundance: NA
d_gene: TRBD2
v_gene: TRBV11-3
j_gene: TRBJ2-3

CDR3aa: CASSLWAGTIGGYTF
CDR3nt: TGTGCCAGCAGTTTATGGGCCGGAACTATCGGTGGCTACACCTTC
abundance: NA
d_gene: NA
v_gene: TRBV28
j_gene: TRBJ1-2

CDR3aa: CASSLGAGGTRELFF
CDR3nt: TGTGCCAGCAGTTTAGGGGCAGGGGGCACCAGGGAGCTGTTTTTT
abundance: NA
d_gene: TRBD1
v_gene: TRBV27
j_gene: TRBJ2-2

CDR3aa: CASADRTLSSYNEQFF
CDR3nt: TGCGCCAGCGCCGACCGGACACTAAGCTCCTACAATGAGCAGTTCTTC
abundance: NA
d_gene: NA
v_gene: TRBV5-1
j_gene: TRBJ2-1

CDR3aa: CASSPGQRNTEAFF
CDR3nt: TGCGCCAGCAGCCCCGGACAGAGGAACACTGAAGCTTTCTTT
abundance: NA
d_gene: NA
v_gene: TRBV4-1
j_gene: TRBJ1-1

CDR3aa: CASSVGRGPSYNEQFF
CDR3nt: TGTGCCAGCAGCGTAGGGAGAGGGCCCTCCTACAATGAGCAGTTCTTC
abundance: NA
d_gene: NA
v_gene: TRBV9
j_gene: TRBJ2-1

CDR3aa: CASRLGTTNEKLFF
CDR3nt: TGTGCCAGCAGACTAGGGACAACTAATGAAAAACTGTTTTTT
abundance: NA
d_gene: NA
v_gene: TRBV28
j_gene: TRBJ1-4

CDR3aa: CASTHARGGLTYNEQFF
CDR3nt: TGTGCCAGCACACACGCCCGAGGGGGCTTAACATACAATGAGCAGTTCTTC
abundance: NA
d_gene: TRBD1
v_gene: TRBV27
j_gene: TRBJ2-1

CDR3aa: CASSFSRDREMNTEAFF
CDR3nt: TGTGCCAGCAGCTTCAGCCGGGACAGGGAGATGAACACTGAAGCTTTCTTT
abundance: NA
d_gene: TRBD1
v_gene: TRBV7-8
j_gene: TRBJ1-1

CDR3aa: CASSFSKRTGRPREYEQYF
CDR3nt: TGTGCCAGCAGCTTCTCTAAAAGGACAGGTCGTCCTCGTGAATACGAGCAGTACTTC
abundance: NA
d_gene: TRBD1
v_gene: TRBV7-8
j_gene: TRBJ2-7

CDR3aa: CASSGDRVGSPLHF
CDR3nt: TGTGCCAGCAGTGGGGACAGGGTGGGTTCACCCCTCCACTTT
abundance: NA
d_gene: TRBD1
v_gene: TRBV28
j_gene: TRBJ1-6

CDR3aa: CASKENQGNTEAFF
CDR3nt: TGTGCCAGCAAGGAGAACCAGGGTAACACTGAAGCTTTCTTT
abundance: NA
d_gene: NA
v_gene: TRBV28
j_gene: TRBJ1-1